Listed below are T cell receptor beta chains from one sample, sequenced in a study of response to subunit inactivated influenza vaccine. TCRdb fed the RT-PCR reads into MiXCR, producing one record per CDR3 protein. The table includes 650,000 or so distinct CDR3 sequences, around 15% detected once. The starting material was PBMCs from blood, obtained roughly 15 days before vaccination. These receptors originate from a man between 45 and 60 years old who received an inactivated influenza vaccine. CDR3s include the opening cysteine and the closing phenylalanine or tryptophan. The D gene is left open where the match is weak. Where a row states a size, it is once, few, many or the class of an expanded clone; other rows omit it.

J: TRBJ2-2
V: TRBV4-3
size: .
D: TRBD2
CDR3: CASSHHTSGRANTGELFF
DNA: TGCGCCAGCAGCCATCACACTAGCGGGAGGGCCAACACCGGGGAGCTGTTTTTT

J: TRBJ2-5
V: TRBV7-8
size: .
D: .
CDR3: CASSSPRRARETQYF
DNA: TGTGCCAGCAGCTCGCCAAGAAGGGCCAGAGAGACCCAGTACTTC

J: TRBJ2-5
V: TRBV20-1
size: .
D: .
CDR3: CSARPPTQERETQYF
DNA: TGCAGTGCTAGACCCCCGACACAGGAGCGGGAGACCCAGTACTTC

J: TRBJ2-3
V: TRBV20-1
size: .
D: TRBD2
CDR3: CSATTGLAEDTDTQYF
DNA: TGCAGTGCGACGACGGGACTAGCGGAAGACACAGATACGCAGTATTTT

J: TRBJ2-5
V: TRBV3-1
size: .
D: .
CDR3: CASSQDPVRLETQYF
DNA: TGTGCCAGCAGCCAAGATCCCGTTCGGCTAGAGACCCAGTACTTC

J: TRBJ1-2
V: TRBV12-3/TRBV12-4
size: few
D: .
CDR3: CASGSSAGGGLGYTF
DNA: TGTGCCAGCGGATCGAGTGCTGGGGGGGGATTGGGCTACACCTTC

J: TRBJ2-7
V: TRBV5-4
size: .
D: TRBD2
CDR3: CASSFKSGLVPKNSYEQYF
DNA: TGTGCCAGCAGCTTCAAATCGGGACTAGTTCCCAAAAATTCCTACGAGCAGTACTTC

J: TRBJ1-4
V: TRBV28
size: once
D: .
CDR3: CASSPPGGSRSKLFF
DNA: TGTGCCAGCTCGCCTCCCGGGGGGTCGCGATCGAAACTGTTTTTT

J: TRBJ2-5
V: TRBV12-3/TRBV12-4
size: few
D: .
CDR3: CASSTPPGTQYF
DNA: TGTGCCAGCAGTACCCCGCCCGGGACCCAGTACTTC

J: TRBJ2-1
V: TRBV7-9
size: .
D: .
CDR3: CASSLPRSRSYNEQFF
DNA: TGTGCCAGCAGCTTACCCAGATCCCGCTCCTACAATGAGCAGTTCTTC

J: TRBJ2-3
V: TRBV20-1
size: few
D: .
CDR3: CSARAAGPETQYF
DNA: TGCAGTGCTAGGGCCGCCGGGCCAGAAACGCAGTATTTT

J: TRBJ2-7
V: TRBV27
size: few
D: TRBD2
CDR3: CASSFRRGNSEQYF
DNA: TGTGCCAGCAGTTTCAGGCGGGGGAACTCCGAGCAGTACTTC

J: TRBJ2-5
V: TRBV20-1
size: .
D: TRBD2
CDR3: CSARTSEETQYF
DNA: TGCAGTGCTCGGACTAGCGAAGAGACCCAGTACTTC

J: TRBJ1-1
V: TRBV7-3
size: .
D: .
CDR3: CASSSYRLTEAFF
DNA: TGTGCCAGCAGCTCGTACAGGCTCACTGAAGCTTTCTTT

J: TRBJ2-2
V: TRBV14
size: few
D: TRBD2
CDR3: CACSQGSLAGNTGELFF
DNA: TGTGCCTGCAGCCAAGGATCCTTAGCGGGGAACACCGGGGAGCTGTTTTTT

J: TRBJ2-2
V: TRBV15
size: .
D: .
CDR3: CATSRDLAGPLNTGELFF
DNA: TGTGCCACCAGCAGAGATTTGGCGGGGCCCTTGAACACCGGGGAGCTGTTTTTT

J: TRBJ2-1
V: TRBV7-8
size: many
D: .
CDR3: CASRPTREMGDEQFF
DNA: TGTGCCAGCCGTCCCACTAGGGAAATGGGGGATGAGCAGTTCTTC

J: TRBJ2-3
V: TRBV3-1
size: .
D: .
CDR3: CASSQAPDTQYF
DNA: TGTGCCAGCAGCCAAGCCCCGGATACGCAGTATTTT

J: TRBJ2-3
V: TRBV28
size: .
D: TRBD2
CDR3: CASSLTLAGSTDTQYF
DNA: TGTGCCAGCAGTTTGACACTAGCGGGAAGCACAGATACGCAGTATTTT

J: TRBJ2-7
V: TRBV12-3/TRBV12-4
size: .
D: TRBD1
CDR3: CASSTGGVLEQYF
DNA: TGTGCCAGCAGCACAGGGGGCGTACTCGAGCAGTACTTC

J: TRBJ1-1
V: TRBV20-1
size: .
D: .
CDR3: CSARGYLSGGKTEAFF
DNA: TGCAGTGCTAGAGGGTATCTAAGTGGGGGCAAGACTGAAGCTTTCTTT

J: TRBJ1-2
V: TRBV2
size: many
D: TRBD1
CDR3: CASRMGQATYGYTF
DNA: TGTGCCAGCAGGATGGGACAGGCGACCTATGGCTACACCTTC

J: TRBJ2-7
V: TRBV6-5
size: many
D: TRBD2
CDR3: CATQGLYEQYF
DNA: TGTGCCACCCAGGGACTATACGAGCAGTACTTC

J: TRBJ2-4
V: TRBV11-2
size: .
D: TRBD2
CDR3: CASSPTSDIQYF
DNA: TGTGCCAGCAGCCCTACTAGCGACATTCAGTACTTC

J: TRBJ2-1
V: TRBV5-5
size: .
D: TRBD2
CDR3: CASSFTMTSGGRYEQFF
DNA: TGTGCCAGCAGCTTTACTATGACTAGCGGGGGTAGGTATGAGCAGTTCTTC

J: TRBJ2-5
V: TRBV7-9
size: .
D: .
CDR3: CASSPSELQETQYF
DNA: TGTGCCAGCAGCCCTAGCGAGCTTCAAGAGACCCAGTACTTC

J: TRBJ2-1
V: TRBV4-3
size: .
D: TRBD1
CDR3: CASSTTGGNEQFF
DNA: TGCGCCAGCAGCACTACAGGGGGAAATGAGCAGTTCTTC

J: TRBJ2-5
V: TRBV7-2
size: many
D: TRBD2
CDR3: CASSRTSGGTGLETQYF
DNA: TGTGCCAGCAGCCGAACTAGCGGGGGAACCGGGTTAGAGACCCAGTACTTC

J: TRBJ2-3
V: TRBV5-6
size: few
D: TRBD2
CDR3: CASSLTSGSHGTQYF
DNA: TGTGCCAGCAGTTTGACTAGCGGGTCCCACGGTACGCAGTATTTT

J: TRBJ2-1
V: TRBV2
size: many
D: TRBD2
CDR3: CASSDPAGVRNDEQFF
DNA: TGTGCCAGCAGTGATCCAGCGGGGGTTCGGAACGATGAGCAGTTCTTC

J: TRBJ1-4
V: TRBV29-1
size: .
D: .
CDR3: CSATTVGKLFF
DNA: TGCAGCGCCACGACAGTCGGAAAACTGTTTTTT

J: TRBJ1-5
V: TRBV7-9
size: few
D: TRBD1
CDR3: CASSRTGLQPQHF
DNA: TGTGCCAGCAGCAGGACAGGGCTTCAGCCCCAGCATTTT

J: TRBJ2-2
V: TRBV9
size: .
D: TRBD2
CDR3: CASSSLAGGNTGELFF
DNA: TGTGCCAGCAGCTCCCTAGCGGGGGGGAACACCGGGGAGCTGTTTTTT

J: TRBJ2-3
V: TRBV20-1
size: .
D: TRBD1
CDR3: CSARGDRGTDTQYF
DNA: TGCAGTGCTAGAGGGGACAGGGGAACAGATACGCAGTATTTT

J: TRBJ2-7
V: TRBV10-3
size: many
D: TRBD2
CDR3: CAISRTSGGPNPNYEQYF
DNA: TGTGCCATCAGCCGGACTAGCGGGGGGCCAAACCCCAACTACGAGCAGTACTTC

J: TRBJ2-5
V: TRBV14
size: .
D: TRBD1
CDR3: CASSQRTGAFTETQYF
DNA: TGTGCCAGCAGCCAGAGGACAGGGGCGTTCACGGAGACCCAGTACTTC

J: TRBJ2-1
V: TRBV29-1
size: many
D: .
CDR3: CSVEGGRLTYNEQFF
DNA: TGCAGCGTTGAAGGAGGACGTCTAACATACAATGAGCAGTTCTTC

J: TRBJ2-3
V: TRBV10-1
size: .
D: .
CDR3: CASAREDTQYF
DNA: TGCGCCAGCGCTCGGGAAGATACGCAGTATTTT

J: TRBJ2-5
V: TRBV12-3/TRBV12-4
size: few
D: .
CDR3: CASRANVQETQYF
DNA: TGTGCCAGCCGAGCAAACGTACAAGAGACCCAGTACTTC

J: TRBJ2-2
V: TRBV6-1
size: few
D: .
CDR3: CASRNPGGAGELFF
DNA: TGTGCCAGCAGGAATCCAGGCGGGGCCGGGGAGCTGTTTTTT

J: TRBJ2-7
V: TRBV5-1
size: few
D: .
CDR3: CASSLGAGGPNYEQYF
DNA: TGCGCCAGCAGCTTGGGGGCGGGCGGACCCAACTACGAGCAGTACTTC

J: TRBJ1-5
V: TRBV10-3
size: few
D: .
CDR3: CAISGVEDQPQHF
DNA: TGTGCCATCAGTGGGGTTGAAGATCAGCCCCAGCATTTT

J: TRBJ2-5
V: TRBV27
size: few
D: TRBD2
CDR3: CASRTSGGQETQYF
DNA: TGTGCCAGCAGGACTAGCGGGGGTCAAGAGACCCAGTACTTC

J: TRBJ2-3
V: TRBV5-1
size: few
D: TRBD1
CDR3: CASSLDGTGSPDTQYF
DNA: TGCGCCAGCAGCTTGGACGGGACAGGGTCCCCAGATACGCAGTATTTT

J: TRBJ2-5
V: TRBV29-1
size: many
D: TRBD1
CDR3: CSTRQGTIQETQYF
DNA: TGCAGCACCAGACAGGGGACAATACAAGAGACCCAGTACTTC

J: TRBJ1-1
V: TRBV24-1
size: few
D: .
CDR3: CATSGGREAFF
DNA: TGTGCCACCAGTGGAGGGAGAGAAGCTTTCTTT

J: TRBJ1-1
V: TRBV12-3/TRBV12-4
size: few
D: TRBD1
CDR3: CASSLRGQVEAFF
DNA: TGTGCCAGCAGTTTAAGGGGACAGGTTGAAGCTTTCTTT

J: TRBJ2-1
V: TRBV7-2
size: few
D: .
CDR3: CASSLVGVDEQFF
DNA: TGTGCCAGCAGCTTAGTTGGGGTGGATGAGCAGTTCTTC

J: TRBJ2-5
V: TRBV24-1
size: .
D: .
CDR3: CATSDPTPRLAQETQYF
DNA: TGTGCCACCAGTGATCCAACCCCCCGTTTGGCGCAAGAGACCCAGTACTTC

J: TRBJ1-1
V: TRBV29-1
size: .
D: .
CDR3: CSVEEGAEGTEAFF
DNA: TGCAGCGTTGAAGAGGGGGCAGAGGGCACTGAAGCTTTCTTT

J: TRBJ2-7
V: TRBV7-2
size: many
D: .
CDR3: CASSKSAYEQYF
DNA: TGTGCCAGCAGCAAGTCGGCCTACGAGCAGTACTTC